The 30 T cell receptor beta chains reported below all come from one sample, sequenced in a study of CD8 T cells in ankylosing spondylitis. MiXCR was run by TCRdb on the 5' RACE reads, yielding one entry per CDR3 protein. This table has 250,000 or so distinct CDR3 sequences, about a sixth appearing once. The specimen sequenced was blood, either unsorted or a sorted T cell fraction (not recorded which). Source of these receptors: a male donor with ankylosing spondylitis or in good health (not recorded which).

In this sample, this clonotype turned up a few times. V and J are TRBV4-3 and TRBJ2-3; 12 bases align to TRBD2. V lost 2 bases, J lost 6 bases, and 6 bases stayed unmatched. Germline assignment: CDR1 LGHNA and CDR2 YSLEER. This CDR3 is built from 16 residues. The CDR3 region is CASSQYLAGGPDTQYF. CDR3 nucleotide sequence: TGCGCCAGCAGCCAATACCTAGCGGGAGGGCCCGATACGCAGTATTTT.

At least ten counts were recorded for this clonotype. The chain employs TRBV2 and TRBJ2-4, with TRBD1 identical over 8 bases. There are 15 residues in the CDR3. Germline CDR1 and CDR2: SNHLY and FYNNEI. V was pared by 6 bases and J by 7 bases, with 11 bases of the junction left unmatched. The CDR3 protein is CASRVGGQGANIQYF. The CDR3 DNA reads as TGTGCCAGCAGGGTTGGGGGTCAGGGGGCGAACATTCAGTACTTC.

This clonotype was seen many times. V usage is TRBV7-2 and J usage is TRBJ2-3; TRBD2 matches 8 bases. CDR1 SGHTA and CDR2 FQGNSA come from the germline V gene. The CDR3 consists of 15 residues. V dropped 4 bases and J dropped 2; count of bases not matched to a gene: 5. The CDR3 sequence is CASSSTSASTDTQYF. The CDR3 DNA is TGTGCCAGCAGCTCGACTAGCGCCTCCACAGATACGCAGTATTTT.

The sample holds a few counts of this clonotype. The chain has TRBV12-3 or TRBV12-4 and TRBJ2-3; TRBD1 might be the D (5 bases). Deletions cut 4 bases from V and 2 bases from J, with 10 bases between. The CDR3 covers 14 residues. The CDR3 coding sequence is TGTGCCAGCAGTTGGGGCAGTTACACAGATACGCAGTATTTT. This gives the protein CASSWGSYTDTQYF.

The CDR3 bases are TGTGCCAGCAGCCTTGAGCGGAGACACTACGAGCAGTACTTC. Translated: CASSLERRHYEQYF. V is TRBV7-8 and J is TRBJ2-7; perhaps TRBD2 as D (5 bases). Germline V gene sequence: CDR1 SGHVS, CDR2 FQNEAQ. The CDR3 contains 14 residues. V lost 5 bases and J lost 3, with 14 bases in between.

V is TRBV5-1 and J is TRBJ2-1; the match to TRBD2 covers 9 bases. Germline CDR1 reads SGHRS; CDR2 reads YFSETQ. The junction had 8 bases not matched to a gene; V was cut back by 1 base and J by 3 bases. The CDR3 is 17 residues long. CDR3 sequence (DNA): TGCGCCAGCAGCTTGCCCTCTGATAGCGGGGGCTACAATGAGCAGTTCTTC. It translates to CASSLPSDSGGYNEQFF.

There are a few counts of this clonotype. The chain carries TRBV5-4 and TRBJ2-7; D perhaps matches TRBD1 (5 bases). The CDR3 contains 14 residues. The V end lost 1 base, the J end lost 4 bases, and 12 bases lay between the germline ends. Germline CDR1 SGHNT, CDR2 YYREEE (reference sequence). CDR3 loop: CASSLFDTGYEQYF. As DNA, the CDR3 is TGTGCCAGCAGCTTGTTCGACACAGGATACGAGCAGTACTTC.

V usage is TRBV12-3 or TRBV12-4 and J usage is TRBJ2-7; D is undetermined. V shed 5 bases and J shed 2 bases, with 10 bases lying between them. The CDR3 consists of 13 residues. The CDR3 loop reads CASSPRVTYEQYF. The CDR3, as DNA: TGTGCCAGCAGTCCCCGGGTTACCTACGAGCAGTACTTC.

This clonotype showed up many times. This rearrangement joins TRBV5-1 to TRBJ2-5, with D possibly matching TRBD1 (6 bases). Germline values: CDR1 SGHRS, CDR2 YFSETQ. Between the trimmed V and J ends, which lost 0 bases and 5 bases, there was a span of 11 bases. The CDR3 spans 14 residues. The CDR3 region is CASSLVTGIETQYF. The CDR3 region has the DNA TGCGCCAGCAGCTTGGTAACAGGGATCGAGACCCAGTACTTC.

This clonotype was observed a few times. The chain uses TRBV29-1 and TRBJ2-7; TRBD2 matches at 11 bases. The CDR3 contains 13 residues. Germline lookup yields CDR1 SQVTM and CDR2 ANQGSEA. V dropped 5 bases and J dropped 3; count of bases not matched to a gene: 3. CDR3 region: CSVLTSGSYEQYF. As DNA, the CDR3 is TGCAGCGTTTTAACTAGCGGGAGCTACGAGCAGTACTTC.

The chain carries TRBV11-2 and TRBJ2-3, with 7 bases lining up with TRBD2. Looked up from germline, CDR1 is SGHAT and CDR2 is FQNNGV. J gave up 2 bases and V 5 bases, and 19 bases lay outside the gene matches. The CDR3 covers 19 residues. The DNA for the CDR3 is TGTGCCAGCAGCCCATACCCTAGAGGCGGGAGAGTCCTCACAGATACGCAGTATTTT. It specifies CASSPYPRGGRVLTDTQYF.

The CDR3 loop is CASSRSSFEQYF. CDR3 DNA: TGTGCCAGCAGCCGGTCATCCTTTGAGCAGTACTTC. The chain recombines TRBV7-9 with TRBJ2-7; no clear D gene. V lost 5 bases and J 7 bases, leaving 12 bases between the germline ends. The CDR3 extends over 12 amino acids. CDR1 and CDR2 from the germline V gene are SEHNR and FQNEAQ (reference sequence).

This clonotype has more than one count but fewer than ten. J is TRBJ1-2 and V is TRBV29-1; 9 bases agree with TRBD1. Germline loops: CDR1 SQVTM, CDR2 ANQGSEA. CDR3 size: 11 residues. J gave up 10 bases and V 6 bases, and 6 bases lay outside the gene matches. CDR3 sequence (DNA): TGCAGCGTCCCGGGACAGGGAGTCTACACCTTC. It yields the protein CSVPGQGVYTF.

The V and J genes are TRBV4-3 and TRBJ1-4, with a tentative D call TRBD1 (5 bases). Germline lookup yields CDR1 LGHNA and CDR2 YSLEER. The germline V and J ends were trimmed by 3 bases and 4 bases, with 12 bases remaining between them. This CDR3 region has 15 residues. CDR3 coding DNA: TGCGCCAGCAGCCAGGGAGACAGATATAATGAAAAACTGTTTTTT. This codes for CASSQGDRYNEKLFF.

In its sample, this clonotype was seen many times. The chain is built from TRBV4-3 and TRBJ2-1, with a possible D match to TRBD2 (6 bases). The CDR3 covers 14 residues. Germline lookup yields CDR1 LGHNA and CDR2 YSLEER. The V gene lost 5 bases and the J gene lost 6 bases, with 14 bases spanning the gap. CDR3 nucleotides: TGCGCCAGCAGCAAGTTCGGGACTCCCAATGAGCAGTTCTTC. Its translation is CASSKFGTPNEQFF.

The chain links TRBV4-1 to TRBJ2-2; 11 bases map to TRBD2. Trimming at V came to 4 bases and at J to 5 bases, leaving 12 bases not matched to a gene. This CDR3 region has 18 residues. Germline assignment: CDR1 MGHRA and CDR2 YSYEKL. CDR3: CASSPLRPGLAVTGELFF. The CDR3 nucleotides read TGCGCCAGCAGCCCCCTTAGGCCGGGACTAGCGGTTACCGGGGAGCTGTTTTTT.

This clonotype was counted a few times. The V call is TRBV5-1, the J call TRBJ2-7, with D possibly matching TRBD2 (6 bases). Between the trimmed V and J ends, which lost 4 bases and 2 bases, there was a span of 13 bases. The length of the CDR3 is 14 residues. The germline V gene has CDR1 SGHRS and CDR2 YFSETQ. CDR3 residues: CASSLLEGAYEQYF. The CDR3 DNA follows: TGCGCCAGCAGCCTCCTGGAGGGAGCCTACGAGCAGTACTTC.

In this sample, this clonotype turned up a few times. CDR3 sequence reads: CASSPTSGRIFAYNEQFF. The DNA of the CDR3 is TGCGCCAGCAGCCCGACTAGCGGGAGGATATTCGCCTACAATGAGCAGTTCTTC. The chain is built from TRBV4-3 and TRBJ2-1, with 13 bases matching TRBD2. The trim removed 4 bases at V and 2 bases at J, leaving 8 bases unmatched. CDR1 is LGHNA and CDR2 is YSLEER in the germline V gene. The CDR3 is made up of 18 amino acids.

The V gene is TRBV5-1, the J gene TRBJ2-1; 10 positions agree with TRBD2. Germline loops: CDR1 SGHRS, CDR2 YFSETQ. J was trimmed by 3 bases and V by 4 bases; bases with no gene match: 13. The CDR3 has 18 amino acids. CDR3 in DNA: TGCGCCAGCAGCCCCGCGTCCTTAACTAGCGGGAACTACAATGAGCAGTTCTTC. It encodes CASSPASLTSGNYNEQFF.

In the case of this clonotype: The junction and the germline gene differ at one end; a read error may be behind it. The V call is TRBV12-3 or TRBV12-4, the J call TRBJ2-7, with TRBD2 identical over 12 bases. The CDR3 runs to 13 residues. The CDR3 bases are TGTGCCAGCAGTTTCGCTATGACTAGCGGGAGCTCCTTC. Protein product: CASSFAMTSGSSF.

The chain joins TRBV7-9 to TRBJ1-1; possibly TRBD1 for D (5 bases). The CDR3 extends over 15 amino acids. Trimming pared 4 bases from V and 5 bases from J, leaving 17 bases between. Germline V gene data show CDR1 as SEHNR and CDR2 as FQNEAQ (reference sequence). In nucleotides, the CDR3 is TGTGCCAGCAGCTCCCGGCGGGGGAGTGGGACTGAAGCTTTCTTT. Amino acid sequence: CASSSRRGSGTEAFF.

This clonotype was recorded at least ten times. The J gene is TRBJ2-5, the V gene TRBV2; D remains unclear. Germline assignment: CDR1 SNHLY and CDR2 FYNNEI. Trimming took off 8 bases at V and 7 bases at J, with 8 bases between the two ends. The CDR3 covers 10 residues. The CDR3 bases are TGTGCCAGCGTCTTTGCGACCCAGTACTTC. It codes for CASVFATQYF.

The sample holds a few counts of this clonotype. The chain uses TRBV27 and TRBJ1-2, with 11 bases matching TRBD1. Germline loops: CDR1 MNHEY, CDR2 SMNVEV (reference sequence). The junction had 3 bases not matched to a gene; V was cut back by 3 bases and J by 6 bases. The CDR3 contains 14 residues. The CDR3 coding sequence is TGTGCCAGCAGTTTCGGGACAGGGGGAAATGGCTACACCTTC. Amino acid sequence: CASSFGTGGNGYTF.

In its sample, this clonotype was seen many times. V and J are TRBV15 and TRBJ2-1; TRBD2 matches at 9 bases. V trimming: 11 bases; J trimming: 1 base; junction bases outside the gene matches: 9. This CDR3 region has 15 residues. CDR1 is LNHNV and CDR2 is YYDKDF in the germline V gene (reference sequence). The CDR3 reads CAVAIAGESYNEQFF. The CDR3 DNA sequence: TGTGCCGTCGCTATAGCGGGAGAGTCCTACAATGAGCAGTTCTTC. Together with reference TRBV15 and TRBJ2-1, the CDR3 gives the full variable domain: DAMVIQNPRYQVTQFGKPVTLSCSQTLNHNVMYWYQQKSSQAPKLLFHYYDKDFNNEADTPDNFQSRRPNTSFCFLDIRSPGLGDTAMYLCAVAIAGESYNEQFFGPGTRLTVL.

The rearrangement links TRBV7-9 to TRBJ2-5, with D perhaps TRBD1 (5 bases). Germline V gene lookup returns CDR1 SEHNR and CDR2 FQNEAQ (reference sequence). V lost 2 bases to trimming and J lost 5 bases, with 15 bases between them. CDR3 length: 15 residues. This chain's CDR3 is CASSLIQVLGETQYF. As DNA, the CDR3 is TGTGCCAGCAGCTTAATACAGGTCCTCGGGGAGACCCAGTACTTC.

The chain has TRBV15 and TRBJ2-7, with 7 bases aligning to TRBD2. With 5 bases clipped from V and 2 bases from J, the junction kept 12 bases outside the gene matches. CDR1 is LNHNV, CDR2 YYDKDF, per germline (reference sequence). CDR3 length: 16 residues. CDR3 sequence reads: CATSFSATSRTYEQYF. For the CDR3, the DNA is TGTGCCACCAGCTTCTCAGCGACTAGCAGAACCTACGAGCAGTACTTC.

This clonotype was seen many times. The chain carries TRBV5-1 and TRBJ1-2, with D possibly TRBD1 on 5 matching bases. Germline V gene data show CDR1 as SGHRS and CDR2 as YFSETQ. V was trimmed by 0 bases and J by 8 bases, leaving 8 bases between them. The CDR3 runs to 12 residues. CDR3 nucleotide sequence: TGCGCCAGCAGCTTGGAGGGGAACGGCTACACCTTC. It yields the protein CASSLEGNGYTF.

This clonotype was found many times. J is TRBJ2-1 and V is TRBV5-1; 10 bases fit TRBD1. Germline CDR1 reads SGHRS; CDR2 reads YFSETQ. CDR3 length: 16 amino acids. After removal of 4 bases from V and 2 bases from J, the junction contained 6 bases not matched to a gene. The CDR3 region has the DNA TGCGCCAGCAGCCATCGACAGGGGGCCCCCTACAATGAGCAGTTCTTC. As protein: CASSHRQGAPYNEQFF.

V and J are TRBV4-1 and TRBJ2-7; perhaps TRBD2 as D (6 bases). V lost 7 bases to trimming and J lost 0 bases, with 10 bases between them. CDR3 length equals 13 residues. From germline, CDR1 is MGHRA and CDR2 YSYEKL. CDR3 DNA sequence: TGCGCCAGCAAGGAGGGAAGCTCCTACGAGCAGTACTTC. Residues: CASKEGSSYEQYF.

This clonotype turned up a few times. V gene TRBV6-5 combines with J gene TRBJ2-5; D may be TRBD1 (7 bases). Trimming left V 4 bases short and J 5 bases short, with 20 bases between. From germline, CDR1 is MNHEY and CDR2 SVGAGI. CDR3 length equals 16 residues. In DNA, the CDR3 is TGTGCCAGCAGTTCCCTCGTTGGAGGGGGCGTCGAGACCCAGTACTTC. Protein: CASSSLVGGGVETQYF.